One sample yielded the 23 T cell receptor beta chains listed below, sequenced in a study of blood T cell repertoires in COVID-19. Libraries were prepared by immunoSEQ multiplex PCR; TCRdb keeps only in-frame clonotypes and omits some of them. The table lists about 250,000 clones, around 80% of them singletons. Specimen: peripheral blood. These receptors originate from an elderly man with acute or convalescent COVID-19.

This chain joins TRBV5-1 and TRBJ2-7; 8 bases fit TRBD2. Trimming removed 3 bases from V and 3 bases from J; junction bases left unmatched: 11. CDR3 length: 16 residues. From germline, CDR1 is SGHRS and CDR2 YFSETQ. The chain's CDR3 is CASSSSTGLAYYEQYF. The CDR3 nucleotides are TGCGCCAGCAGCTCAAGTACAGGACTAGCCTACTACGAGCAGTACTTC.

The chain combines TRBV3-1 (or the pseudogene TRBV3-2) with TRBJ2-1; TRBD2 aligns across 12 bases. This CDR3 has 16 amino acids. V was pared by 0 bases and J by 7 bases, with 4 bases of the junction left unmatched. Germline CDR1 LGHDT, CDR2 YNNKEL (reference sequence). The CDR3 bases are TGTGCCAGCAGCCAAGATATGACTAGCGGGAGAAATGAGCAGTTCTTC. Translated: CASSQDMTSGRNEQFF.

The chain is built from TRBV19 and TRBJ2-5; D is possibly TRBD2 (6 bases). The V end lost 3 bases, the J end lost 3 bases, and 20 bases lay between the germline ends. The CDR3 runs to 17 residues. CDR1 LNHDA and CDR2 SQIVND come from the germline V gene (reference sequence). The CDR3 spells CASSMRVGKSGEETQYF. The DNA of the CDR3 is TGTGCCAGTAGTATGAGGGTTGGAAAATCGGGGGAAGAGACCCAGTACTTC.

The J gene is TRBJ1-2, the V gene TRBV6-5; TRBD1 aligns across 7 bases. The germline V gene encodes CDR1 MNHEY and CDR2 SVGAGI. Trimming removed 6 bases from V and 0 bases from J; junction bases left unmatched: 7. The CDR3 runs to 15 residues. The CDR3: CASRSGTETNYGYTF. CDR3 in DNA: TGTGCCAGCAGATCCGGGACAGAAACTAACTATGGCTACACCTTC.

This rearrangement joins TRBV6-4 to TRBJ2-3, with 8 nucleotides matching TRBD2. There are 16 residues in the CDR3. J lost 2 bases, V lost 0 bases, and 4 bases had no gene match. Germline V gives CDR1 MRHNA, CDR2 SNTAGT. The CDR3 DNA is TGTGCCAGCAGTGACTCCGGGACTAGGGACACAGATACGCAGTATTTT. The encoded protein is CASSDSGTRDTDTQYF.

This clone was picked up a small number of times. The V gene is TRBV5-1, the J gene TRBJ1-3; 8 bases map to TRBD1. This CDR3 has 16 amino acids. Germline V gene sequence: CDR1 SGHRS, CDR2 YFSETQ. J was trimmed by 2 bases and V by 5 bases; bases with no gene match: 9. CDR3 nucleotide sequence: TGCGCCAGCAGACCAGGACAGGGCTCGGCTGGAAACACCATATATTTT. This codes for CASRPGQGSAGNTIYF.

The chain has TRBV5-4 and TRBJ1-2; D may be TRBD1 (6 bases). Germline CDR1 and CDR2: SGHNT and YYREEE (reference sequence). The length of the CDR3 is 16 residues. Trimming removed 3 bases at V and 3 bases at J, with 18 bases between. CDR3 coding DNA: TGTGCCAGCAGCTCCAAAGGGGGGGCCGGAGACTATGGCTACACCTTC. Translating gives CASSSKGGAGDYGYTF.

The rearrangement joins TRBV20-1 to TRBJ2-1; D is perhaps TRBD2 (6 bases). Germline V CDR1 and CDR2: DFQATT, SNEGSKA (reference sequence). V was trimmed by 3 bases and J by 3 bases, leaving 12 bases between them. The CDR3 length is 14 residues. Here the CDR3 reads CSASRSGDYNEQFF. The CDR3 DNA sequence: TGCAGTGCTAGTCGCTCGGGAGACTACAATGAGCAGTTCTTC.

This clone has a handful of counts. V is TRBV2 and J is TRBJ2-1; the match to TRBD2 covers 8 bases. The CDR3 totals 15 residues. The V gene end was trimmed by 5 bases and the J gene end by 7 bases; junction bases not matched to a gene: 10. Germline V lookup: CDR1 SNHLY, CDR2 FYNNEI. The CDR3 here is CASSPDAQRGNEQFF. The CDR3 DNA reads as TGTGCCAGCAGTCCAGATGCCCAGCGGGGGAATGAGCAGTTCTTC.

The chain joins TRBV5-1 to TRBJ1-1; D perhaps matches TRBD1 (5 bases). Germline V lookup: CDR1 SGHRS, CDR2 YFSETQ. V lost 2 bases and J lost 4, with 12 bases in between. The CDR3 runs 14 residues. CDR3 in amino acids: CASSFRSGRTEAFF. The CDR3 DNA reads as TGCGCCAGCAGCTTCCGGTCAGGGCGCACTGAAGCTTTCTTT.

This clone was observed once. The CDR3 sequence: CASSRGQGRLDVAKNIQYF. DNA for the CDR3: TGCGCCAGCAGTAGGGGACAGGGTCGGCTTGATGTGGCCAAAAACATTCAGTACTTC. The rearrangement joins TRBV5-1 to TRBJ2-4, with 9 nucleotides matching TRBD1. J lost 1 base, V lost 5 bases, and 16 bases had no gene match. Per germline, CDR1 SGHRS and CDR2 YFSETQ. The CDR3 length is 19 residues.

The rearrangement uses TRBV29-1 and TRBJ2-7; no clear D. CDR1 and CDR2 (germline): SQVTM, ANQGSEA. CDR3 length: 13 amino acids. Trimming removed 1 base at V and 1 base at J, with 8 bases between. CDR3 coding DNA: TGCAGCGTTGAAGGTGGCAGATCCTACGAGCAGTACTTC. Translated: CSVEGGRSYEQYF.

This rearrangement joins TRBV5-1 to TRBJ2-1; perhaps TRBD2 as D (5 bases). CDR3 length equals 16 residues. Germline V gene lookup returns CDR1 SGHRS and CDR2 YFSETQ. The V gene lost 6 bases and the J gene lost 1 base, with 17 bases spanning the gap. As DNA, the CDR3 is TGCGCCAGCAACCTCGGCGTGGGAGTTTCCTACAATGAGCAGTTCTTC. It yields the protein CASNLGVGVSYNEQFF.

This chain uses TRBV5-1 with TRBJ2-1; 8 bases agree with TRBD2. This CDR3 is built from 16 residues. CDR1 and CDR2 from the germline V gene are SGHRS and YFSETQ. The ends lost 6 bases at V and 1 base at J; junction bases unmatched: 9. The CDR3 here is CASTPAGGGSYNEQFF. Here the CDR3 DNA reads TGCGCCAGCACCCCGGCCGGGGGGGGTTCCTACAATGAGCAGTTCTTC. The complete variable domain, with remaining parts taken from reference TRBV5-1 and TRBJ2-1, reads KAGVTQTPRYLIKTRGQQVTLSCSPISGHRSVSWYQQTPGQGLQFLFEYFSETQRNKGNFPGRFSGRQFSNSRSEMNVSTLELGDSALYLCASTPAGGGSYNEQFFGPGTRLTVL.

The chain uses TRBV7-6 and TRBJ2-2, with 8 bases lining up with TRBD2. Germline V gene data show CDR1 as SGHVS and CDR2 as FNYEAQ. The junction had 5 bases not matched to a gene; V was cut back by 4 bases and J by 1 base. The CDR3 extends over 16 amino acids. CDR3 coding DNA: TGTGCCAGCAGCTCCCGTACTAGCGGGAACACCGGGGAGCTGTTTTTT. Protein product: CASSSRTSGNTGELFF.

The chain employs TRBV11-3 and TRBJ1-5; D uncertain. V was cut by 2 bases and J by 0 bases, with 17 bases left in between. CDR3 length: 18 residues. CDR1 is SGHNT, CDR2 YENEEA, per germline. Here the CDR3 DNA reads TGTGCCAGCAGCTTAACGACGTGGGCAGAGCCTAGCAATCAGCCCCAGCATTTT. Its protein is CASSLTTWAEPSNQPQHF.

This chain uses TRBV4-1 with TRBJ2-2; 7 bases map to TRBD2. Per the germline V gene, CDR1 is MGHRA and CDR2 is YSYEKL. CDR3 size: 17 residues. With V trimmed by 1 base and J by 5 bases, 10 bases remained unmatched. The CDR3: CASSQGGLVGSTGELFF. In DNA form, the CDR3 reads TGCGCCAGCAGCCAAGGAGGACTAGTGGGGTCGACCGGGGAGCTGTTTTTT.

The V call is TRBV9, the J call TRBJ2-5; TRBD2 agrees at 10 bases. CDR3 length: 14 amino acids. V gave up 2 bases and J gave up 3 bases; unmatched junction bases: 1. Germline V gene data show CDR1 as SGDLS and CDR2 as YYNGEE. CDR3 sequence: CASSVSGREETQYF. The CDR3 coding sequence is TGTGCCAGCAGCGTCAGCGGGAGGGAAGAGACCCAGTACTTC. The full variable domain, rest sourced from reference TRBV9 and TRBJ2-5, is DSGVTQTPKHLITATGQRVTLRCSPRSGDLSVYWYQQSLDQGLQFLIQYYNGEERAKGNILERFSAQQFPDLHSELNLSSLELGDSALYFCASSVSGREETQYFGPGTRLLVL.

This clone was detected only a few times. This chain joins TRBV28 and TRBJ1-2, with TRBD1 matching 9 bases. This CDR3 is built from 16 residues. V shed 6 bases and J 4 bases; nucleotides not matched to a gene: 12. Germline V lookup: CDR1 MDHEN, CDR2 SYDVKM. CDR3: CASRAGTGTLSYGYTF. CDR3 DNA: TGTGCCAGCAGGGCCGGGACAGGGACCCTTAGCTATGGCTACACCTTC.

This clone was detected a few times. The CDR3 reads CASSVVASVYNEQFF. The CDR3 nucleotides read TGTGCCAGCAGCGTAGTCGCTAGCGTCTACAATGAGCAGTTCTTC. The V call is TRBV9, the J call TRBJ2-1; D is possibly TRBD2 (6 bases). V gave up 0 bases and J gave up 3 bases, with 10 bases separating them. From germline, CDR1 is SGDLS and CDR2 YYNGEE. CDR3 size: 15 residues.

The CDR3 region has the DNA TGTGCCAGCGGGTCTAGCGGGGGGGGAGGGCAGTACTTC. As protein: CASGSSGGGGQYF. The chain uses TRBV6-5 and TRBJ2-7; 12 bases are shared with TRBD2. The germline V gene has CDR1 MNHEY and CDR2 SVGAGI. V gave up 8 bases and J gave up 9 bases; unmatched junction bases: 8. This CDR3 has 13 amino acids.

The CDR3 region is CASSWTGSSYNEQFF. CDR3 in DNA: TGTGCCAGCAGTTGGACAGGGAGCTCCTACAATGAGCAGTTCTTC. The chain uses TRBV11-1 and TRBJ2-1; TRBD1 matches at 8 bases. J was trimmed by 0 bases and V by 6 bases; bases with no gene match: 4. CDR1 and CDR2 (germline): SGHAT, FQDESV (reference sequence). The CDR3 length is 15 residues.

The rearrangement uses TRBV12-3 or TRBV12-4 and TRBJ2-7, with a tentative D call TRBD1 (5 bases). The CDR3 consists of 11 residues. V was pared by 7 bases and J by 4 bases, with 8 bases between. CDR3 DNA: TGTGCCAGCACCAGGGATTACGAGCAGTACTTC. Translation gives CASTRDYEQYF.